This T cell receptor beta chain came from a study of cytomegalovirus exposure and HLA in healthy donors. V trimming: 0 bases; J trimming: 14 bases; junction bases outside the gene matches: 11. Germline CDR1 reads SGHRS; CDR2 reads YFSETQ. The CDR3 loop spans 15 amino acids. General study results and limits: In vitro confirmation showed three CMV-associated chains to be CMV antigen specific. The majority of TCR sequences were rare, yet some public TCRs appeared in many donors.

A word on this clone: No antigen is known for it.

Only in-frame clones appear in the TCRdb table, and some are missing; sequencing was by immunoSEQ multiplex PCR. Of roughly 150,000 clones in the sample, 85% to 90% were seen once. V and J are TRBV5-1 and TRBJ2-3; 11 bases align to TRBD2. The sequenced sample was PBMCs. The source of this sequence is a man younger than 30 in good health and CMV-seropositive. For the CDR3, the DNA is TGCGCCAGCAGCTTGGAAGTCGGATCTAGCGGGGGGAGGTATTTT. Encoded protein: CASSLEVGSSGGRYF. Filled out from reference TRBV5-1 and TRBJ2-3, the complete variable domain reads KAGVTQTPRYLIKTRGQQVTLSCSPISGHRSVSWYQQTPGQGLQFLFEYFSETQRNKGNFPGRFSGRQFSNSRSEMNVSTLELGDSALYLCASSLEVGSSGGRYFGPGTRLTVL.